Sequencing of this T cell receptor (beta chain) was carried out in a study of identical twins (dated by TCRdb to the mid-2010s). About the full investigation: The study deep-sequenced TCR alpha and beta repertoires from monozygotic twins, unrelated adults of various ages and cord blood to test whether fetal clonotypes persist. Replicate twin experiments were performed at different times using different library preparation protocols to rule out contamination.

Findings and caveats that apply to the study as a whole: Abundant cord blood beta clonotypes had fewer insertions, young adult naive repertoires showed a similar but weaker trend, and memory repertoires showed no such trend. Out-of-frame TCR alpha sharing in monozygotic twins was systematically underestimated by recombination models, whereas sharing between unrelated individuals was in agreement with the recombination models. Because the same donors could not be followed over many years, conclusions were based on cross-sectional statistical analysis. Invariant T cells such as MAIT and iNKT could partly confound zero-insertion analyses, although diverse VJ usage argued against such confounding for most clonotypes. In beta out-of-frame sequences, excess twin sharing was weaker, because having fewer shared sequences lowered the signal-to-noise ratio. Compared with coincidental sharing between unrelated individuals, out-of-frame TCR alpha sequences shared between twins had an excess of sequences with low generation probability.

Every donor was a healthy Caucasian. Three pairs of female monozygotic twins, all aged roughly 18 to 29 years, made up the twin cohort. CD4+ and CD8+ T cell populations were isolated with positive isolation kits from Invitrogen. Library prep was done by 5' RACE. The sample was run on an Illumina HiSeq 2000. A universal primer binding site was introduced by template switching, and a unique molecular identifier was present in the final cDNA, enabling accurate counting of TCR cDNA molecules. Specific primers in the conserved constant-segment region were used to synthesize first-strand cDNA for TCR alpha and beta chains. Each cDNA library was double barcoded, with a SMART-Mk sample barcode plus Illumina barcodes, to control for contamination. TruSeq adapter sequences, together with Illumina sample barcodes, were added in two successive PCR steps. TCR alpha and beta cDNA libraries were sequenced on the Illumina HiSeq platform with custom primers. For the original study's pipeline: MiGEC was used to process raw reads and extract unique molecular identifiers, and MiXCR was used to find CDR3 positions. For each individual, recombination models were inferred using an EM algorithm with the repgenHMM and IGoR tools. Shared clonotypes were analyzed with the tcR package in R, and sharing was normalized by the product of cloneset sizes. Out-of-frame nonproductive sequences were analyzed to study raw recombination free of thymic and clonal selection effects. TCRdb reanalyzed the raw reads on its own, using fastp at Q25 for trimming and MiXCR for clone calling, and kept in-frame beta chains. Duplicate CDR3 protein sequences are folded into a single record with the most common DNA and genes. In this record, the V and J calls reflect TCRdb's handling and not the investigators' own analysis. A total of around 470,000 distinct CDR3 sequences appear in this sample, 14% of them only once. The top ten hold approximately 0.52% of the sample.

This clonotype has a handful of counts. Its antigen is currently not known. One base away there is no much larger clone; base qualities are not given. The CDR3 goes from the cysteine to the phenylalanine over 17 residues. The DNA shown is the 51-base CDR3, in frame from base 1. Per the germline V gene (reference sequence), SEHNR is the CDR1 and FQNEAQ is the CDR2. Ends trimmed: V by 1 base, J by 0 bases; bases unmatched to a gene: 5. The sample also formed part of further work on yellow fever vaccine responses in identical twins. The second source states: According to the authors, in identical twins the way T cells responded to vaccination appeared partly convergent and partly personalized. The study precisely tracked vaccine-responding T cell clones in identical twins.

This receptor was obtained from a woman under 30 in good health. Sequencing used CD4+ T cells sorted from blood. The chain is encoded by TRBV7-9 joined to TRBJ2-3, with TRBD2 matching 9 junction bases. The bases read TGTGCCAGCAGCTTAGTAATGCTAGCGGGGAGCACAGATACGCAGTATTTT. It translates as CASSLVMLAGSTDTQYF.